The next 8 T cell receptor beta chains were all read from a single sample in a study of CD8 T cells in Susac syndrome. RNA, at 0.5 to 1 ug, was reverse transcribed with random hexamers. TCRdb re-derived calls from the immunoSEQ multiplex PCR reads in MiXCR, one entry per CDR3 protein. The sample includes about 210,000 distinct CDR3 sequences, 95% of them seen just once. The sequenced sample was CD4+ T cells from PBMCs. These receptors came from a human donor with multiple sclerosis.

The chain carries TRBV11-2 and TRBJ2-1; 8 nucleotides align to TRBD2. The length of the CDR3 is 16 residues. CDR1 SGHAT and CDR2 FQNNGV come from the germline V gene. J gave up 7 bases and V 1 base, and 9 bases lay outside the gene matches. The CDR3: CASSLVGRGGPNEQFF. The CDR3 DNA follows: TGTGCCAGCAGCTTAGTGGGCCGGGGGGGCCCAAATGAGCAGTTCTTC. The full variable domain, with the rest looked up from reference TRBV11-2 and TRBJ2-1, is EAGVAQSPRYKIIEKRQSVAFWCNPISGHATLYWYQQILGQGPKLLIQFQNNGVVDDSQLPKDRFSAERLKGVDSTLKIQPAKLEDSAVYLCASSLVGRGGPNEQFFGPGTRLTVL.

J is TRBJ1-6 and V is TRBV5-1; D is unresolved. V was cut by 4 bases and J by 7 bases, with 9 bases left in between. This CDR3 comprises 13 residues. Germline CDR1 is SGHRS and CDR2 is YFSETQ. The CDR3 here is CASSPDGNSPLHF. The CDR3 region has the DNA TGCGCCAGCAGCCCGGACGGGAATTCACCCCTCCACTTT.

The rearrangement joins TRBV29-1 to TRBJ1-6; a possible D gene is TRBD1 (5 bases). Germline CDR1 and CDR2: SQVTM and ANQGSEA. V dropped 7 bases and J dropped 5 bases, with 12 bases sitting between them. This CDR3 comprises 13 residues. The CDR3 region has the DNA TGCAGCGGCAGGGAGGGGCATAATTCACCCCTCCACTTT. Translating gives CSGREGHNSPLHF.

The chain's CDR3 is CASRDGDTSYEQYF. The CDR3 bases are TGTGCCAGCAGGGACGGAGACACCTCCTACGAGCAGTACTTC. The genes are TRBV12-3 or TRBV12-4 and TRBJ2-7; D gene uncertain. V was cut by 6 bases and J by 0 bases, with 12 bases left in between. The CDR3 covers 14 residues.

The chain recombines TRBV30 with TRBJ1-2, with TRBD1 matching 8 bases. The germline gives CDR1 GTSNPN, CDR2 SVGIG (reference sequence). This CDR3 contains 14 residues. V lost 3 bases to trimming and J lost 2 bases; unmatched junction nucleotides: 5. As DNA, the CDR3 is TGTGCCTGGAGCCAGGACAGGGAAAACTATGGCTACACCTTC. This sequence encodes CAWSQDRENYGYTF.

The V call is TRBV6-2 or TRBV6-3, the J call TRBJ1-2; D might be TRBD1 (5 bases). The germline V gene encodes CDR1 MNHEY and CDR2 SVGEGT. The CDR3 length is 14 residues. V shed 0 bases and J shed 2 bases, with 7 bases lying between them. The CDR3 loop reads CASSYSTANYGYTF. CDR3 sequence (DNA): TGTGCCAGCAGTTACTCGACAGCCAACTATGGCTACACCTTC.

The chain couples TRBV27 to TRBJ1-1; D might be TRBD1 (5 bases). Germline CDR1 is MNHEY and CDR2 is SMNVEV (reference sequence). There are 14 residues in the CDR3. Trimming left V 5 bases short and J 0 bases short, with 10 bases between. The CDR3 DNA sequence: TGTGCCAGCAGTGAAGACAGACTGAACACTGAAGCTTTCTTT. Translation: CASSEDRLNTEAFF.

This chain uses TRBV30 with TRBJ2-3; D gene ambiguous. The germline V gene encodes CDR1 GTSNPN and CDR2 SVGIG (reference sequence). Trimming took off 0 bases at V and 0 bases at J, with 1 base between the two ends. This CDR3 has 12 amino acids. The CDR3 sequence: CAWSVSTDTQYF. In DNA, the CDR3 is TGTGCCTGGAGTGTTAGCACAGATACGCAGTATTTT.